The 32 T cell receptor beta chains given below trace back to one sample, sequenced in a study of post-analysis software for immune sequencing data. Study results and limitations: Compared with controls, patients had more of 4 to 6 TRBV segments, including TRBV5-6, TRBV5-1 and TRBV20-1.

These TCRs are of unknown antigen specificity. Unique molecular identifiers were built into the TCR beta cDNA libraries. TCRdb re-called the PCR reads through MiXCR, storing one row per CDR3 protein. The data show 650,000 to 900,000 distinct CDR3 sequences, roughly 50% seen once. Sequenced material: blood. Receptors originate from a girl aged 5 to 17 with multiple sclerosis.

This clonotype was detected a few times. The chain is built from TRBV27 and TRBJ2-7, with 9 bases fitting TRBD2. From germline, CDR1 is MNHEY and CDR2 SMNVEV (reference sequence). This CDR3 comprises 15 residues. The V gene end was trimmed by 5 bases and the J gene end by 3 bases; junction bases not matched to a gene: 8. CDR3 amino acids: CASSPPAGGGYEQYF. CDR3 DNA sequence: TGTGCCAGCAGTCCCCCAGCGGGGGGAGGCTACGAGCAGTACTTC.

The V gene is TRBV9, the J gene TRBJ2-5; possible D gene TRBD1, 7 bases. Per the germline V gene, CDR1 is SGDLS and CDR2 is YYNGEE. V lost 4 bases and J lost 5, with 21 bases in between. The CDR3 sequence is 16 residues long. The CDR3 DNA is TGTGCCAGCAGCCCACGGGACAGCTCGGGGGTGGAGACCCAGTACTTC. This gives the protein CASSPRDSSGVETQYF.

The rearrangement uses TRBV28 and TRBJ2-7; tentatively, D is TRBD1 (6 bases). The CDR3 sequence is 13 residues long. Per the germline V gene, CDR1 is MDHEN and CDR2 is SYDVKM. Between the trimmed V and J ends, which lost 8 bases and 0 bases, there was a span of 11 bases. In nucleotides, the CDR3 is TGTGCCAGCGCCACGACAGGCTCCTACGAGCAGTACTTC. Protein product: CASATTGSYEQYF.

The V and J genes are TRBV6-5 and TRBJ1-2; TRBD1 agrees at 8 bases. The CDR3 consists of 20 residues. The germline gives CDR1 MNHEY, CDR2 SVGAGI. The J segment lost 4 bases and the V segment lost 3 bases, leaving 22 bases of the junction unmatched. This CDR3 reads CASSYSQSRTGNPLGYGYTF. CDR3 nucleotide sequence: TGTGCCAGCAGTTATTCTCAATCTCGGACAGGGAATCCCCTGGGCTATGGCTACACCTTC.

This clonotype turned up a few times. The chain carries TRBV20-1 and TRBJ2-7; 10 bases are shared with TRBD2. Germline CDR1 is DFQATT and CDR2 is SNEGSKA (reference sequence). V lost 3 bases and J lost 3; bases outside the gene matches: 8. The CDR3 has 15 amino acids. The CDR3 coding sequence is TGCAGTGCTAGGGGGCTAGCGGGAGAAATCTACGAGCAGTACTTC. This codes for CSARGLAGEIYEQYF.

CDR3 sequence: CASSPKRVYGYTF. The CDR3 nucleotides read TGTGCCAGCAGTCCGAAAAGGGTTTATGGCTACACCTTC. The chain employs TRBV27 and TRBJ1-2; no definite D call. CDR1 and CDR2 (germline): MNHEY, SMNVEV (reference sequence). With 5 bases removed from V and 5 bases from J, the gap between germline ends came to 12 bases. The CDR3 consists of 13 residues.

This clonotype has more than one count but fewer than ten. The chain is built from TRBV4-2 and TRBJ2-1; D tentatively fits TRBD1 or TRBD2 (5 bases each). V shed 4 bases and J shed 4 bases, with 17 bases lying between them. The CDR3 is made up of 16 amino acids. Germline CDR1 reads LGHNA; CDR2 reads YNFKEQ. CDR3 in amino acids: CASSREVRDLYNEQFF. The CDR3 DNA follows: TGTGCCAGCAGCCGAGAAGTCCGGGACCTATACAATGAGCAGTTCTTC.

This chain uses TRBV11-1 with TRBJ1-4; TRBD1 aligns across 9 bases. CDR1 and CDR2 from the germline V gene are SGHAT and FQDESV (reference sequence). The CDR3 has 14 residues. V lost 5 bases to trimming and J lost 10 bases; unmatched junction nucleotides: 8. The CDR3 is CASSPDRGPRKLFF. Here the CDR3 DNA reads TGTGCCAGCAGCCCGGACAGGGGCCCGCGAAAACTGTTTTTT.

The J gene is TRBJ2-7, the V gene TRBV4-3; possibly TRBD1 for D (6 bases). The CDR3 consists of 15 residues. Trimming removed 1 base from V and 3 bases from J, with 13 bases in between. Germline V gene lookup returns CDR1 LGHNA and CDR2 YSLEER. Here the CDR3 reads CASSQGRQGIYEQYF. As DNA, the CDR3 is TGCGCCAGCAGCCAAGGGAGGCAGGGGATCTACGAGCAGTACTTC.

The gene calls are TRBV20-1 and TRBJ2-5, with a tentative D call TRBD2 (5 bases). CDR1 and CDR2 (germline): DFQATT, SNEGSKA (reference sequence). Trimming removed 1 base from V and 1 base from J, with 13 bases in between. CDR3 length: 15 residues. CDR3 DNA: TGCAGTGCTAGAGCCCCCGGGGTACCCCAAGAGACCCAGTACTTC. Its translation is CSARAPGVPQETQYF.

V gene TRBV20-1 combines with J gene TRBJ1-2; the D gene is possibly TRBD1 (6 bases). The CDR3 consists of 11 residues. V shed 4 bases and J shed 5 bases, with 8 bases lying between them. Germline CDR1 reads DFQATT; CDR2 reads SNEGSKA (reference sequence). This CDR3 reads CSATGVYGYTF. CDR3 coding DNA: TGCAGTGCTACAGGGGTGTATGGCTACACCTTC.

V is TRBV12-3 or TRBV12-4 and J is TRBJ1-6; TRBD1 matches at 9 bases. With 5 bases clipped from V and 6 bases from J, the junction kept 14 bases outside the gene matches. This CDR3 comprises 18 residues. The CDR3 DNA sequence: TGTGCCAGCAGTGAAAGGAGGCGGGGGACAGGGTCTAATTCACCCCTCCACTTT. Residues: CASSERRRGTGSNSPLHF.

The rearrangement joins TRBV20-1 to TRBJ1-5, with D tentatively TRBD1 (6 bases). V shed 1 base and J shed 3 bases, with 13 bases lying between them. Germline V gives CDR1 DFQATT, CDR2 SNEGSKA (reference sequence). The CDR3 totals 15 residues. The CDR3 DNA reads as TGCAGTGCTAGAGTGTGGAGGACAGACAATCAGCCCCAGCATTTT. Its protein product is CSARVWRTDNQPQHF.

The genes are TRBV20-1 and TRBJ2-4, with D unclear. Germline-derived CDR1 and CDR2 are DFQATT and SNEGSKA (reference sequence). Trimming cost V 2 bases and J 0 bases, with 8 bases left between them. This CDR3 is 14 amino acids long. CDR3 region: CSARRSQAKNIQYF. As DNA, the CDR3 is TGCAGTGCTAGAAGGTCCCAAGCCAAAAACATTCAGTACTTC.

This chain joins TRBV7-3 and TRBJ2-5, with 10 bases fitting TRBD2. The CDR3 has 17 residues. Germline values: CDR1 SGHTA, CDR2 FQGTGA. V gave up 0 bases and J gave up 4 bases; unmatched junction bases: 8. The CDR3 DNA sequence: TGTGCCAGCAGCTTAACGGGGCTAGCGGGAGCGGGAGAGACCCAGTACTTC. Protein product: CASSLTGLAGAGETQYF.

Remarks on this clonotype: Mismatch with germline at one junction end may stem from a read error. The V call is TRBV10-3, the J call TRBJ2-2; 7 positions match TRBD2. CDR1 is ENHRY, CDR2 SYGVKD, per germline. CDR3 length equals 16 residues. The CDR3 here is CAISEPRGLGSGERFF. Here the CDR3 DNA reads TGTGCCATCAGTGAGCCCCGAGGACTAGGTTCCGGGGAGCGGTTTTTT.

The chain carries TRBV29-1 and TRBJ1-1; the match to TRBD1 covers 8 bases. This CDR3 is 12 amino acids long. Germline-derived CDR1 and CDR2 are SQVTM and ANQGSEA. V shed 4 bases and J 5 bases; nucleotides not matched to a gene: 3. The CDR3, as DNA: TGCAGCGTTGGGACAGGGAGGACTGAAGCTTTCTTT. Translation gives CSVGTGRTEAFF.

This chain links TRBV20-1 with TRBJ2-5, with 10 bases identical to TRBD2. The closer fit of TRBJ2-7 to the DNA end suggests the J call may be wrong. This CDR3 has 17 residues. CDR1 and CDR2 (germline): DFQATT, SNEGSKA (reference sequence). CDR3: CSARDYRQSGRAYEQYF. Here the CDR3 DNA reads TGCAGTGCTAGAGATTACAGGCAGAGCGGGAGGGCCTACGAGCAGTACTTC.

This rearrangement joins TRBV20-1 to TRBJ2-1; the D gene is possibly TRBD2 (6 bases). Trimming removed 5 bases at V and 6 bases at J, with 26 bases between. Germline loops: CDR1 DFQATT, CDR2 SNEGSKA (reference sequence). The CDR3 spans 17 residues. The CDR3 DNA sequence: TGCAGTGCTCCTAGGGTGGCGGGGCCCCAGATGAGCAATGAGCAGTTCTTC. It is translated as CSAPRVAGPQMSNEQFF.

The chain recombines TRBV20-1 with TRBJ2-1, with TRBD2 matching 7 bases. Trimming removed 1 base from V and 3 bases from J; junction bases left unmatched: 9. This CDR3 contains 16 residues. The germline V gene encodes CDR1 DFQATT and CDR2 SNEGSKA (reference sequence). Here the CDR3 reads CSARGPLATYYNEQFF. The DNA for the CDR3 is TGCAGTGCTAGAGGCCCACTAGCGACTTACTACAATGAGCAGTTCTTC.

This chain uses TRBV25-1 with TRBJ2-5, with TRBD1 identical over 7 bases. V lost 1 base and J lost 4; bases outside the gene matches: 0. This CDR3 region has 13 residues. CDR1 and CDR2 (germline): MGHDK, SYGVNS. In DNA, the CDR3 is TGTGCCAGCAGTGAATGGACAGGAGAGACCCAGTACTTC. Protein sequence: CASSEWTGETQYF.

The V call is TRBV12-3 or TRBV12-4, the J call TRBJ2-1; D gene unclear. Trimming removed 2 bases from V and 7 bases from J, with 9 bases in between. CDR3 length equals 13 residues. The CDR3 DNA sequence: TGTGCCAGCAGTTTAAGAGGCCAAAATGAGCAGTTCTTC. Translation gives CASSLRGQNEQFF.

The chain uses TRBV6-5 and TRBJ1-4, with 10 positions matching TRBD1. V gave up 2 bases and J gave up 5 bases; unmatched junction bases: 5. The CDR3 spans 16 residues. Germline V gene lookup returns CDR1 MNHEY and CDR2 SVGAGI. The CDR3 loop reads CASSYRDRGRNEKLFF. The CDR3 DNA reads TGTGCCAGCAGTTACCGGGACAGGGGCAGGAATGAAAAACTGTTTTTT.

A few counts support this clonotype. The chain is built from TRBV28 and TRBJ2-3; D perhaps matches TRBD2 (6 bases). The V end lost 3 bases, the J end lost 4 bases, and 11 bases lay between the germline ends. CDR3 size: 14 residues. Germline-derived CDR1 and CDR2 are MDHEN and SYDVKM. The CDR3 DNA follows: TGTGCCAGCAGTTTGTCGGGAGCGGCAGATACGCAGTATTTT. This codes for CASSLSGAADTQYF.

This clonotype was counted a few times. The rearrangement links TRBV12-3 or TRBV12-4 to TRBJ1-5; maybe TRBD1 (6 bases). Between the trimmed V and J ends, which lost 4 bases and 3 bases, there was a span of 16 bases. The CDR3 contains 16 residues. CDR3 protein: CASSSSTGLNNQPQHF. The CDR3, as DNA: TGTGCCAGCAGTTCTTCCACAGGGCTCAACAATCAGCCCCAGCATTTT.

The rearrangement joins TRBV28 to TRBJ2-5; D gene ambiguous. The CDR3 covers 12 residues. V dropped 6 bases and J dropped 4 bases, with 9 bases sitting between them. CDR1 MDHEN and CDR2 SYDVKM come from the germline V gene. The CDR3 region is CASRAAGETQYF. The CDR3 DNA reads TGTGCCAGCAGGGCTGCTGGAGAGACCCAGTACTTC.

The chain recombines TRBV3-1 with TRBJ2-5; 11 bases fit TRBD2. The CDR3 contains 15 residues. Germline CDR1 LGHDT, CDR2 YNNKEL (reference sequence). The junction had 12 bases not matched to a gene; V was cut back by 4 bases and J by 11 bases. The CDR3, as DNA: TGTGCCAGCAGCCTTATAGCGGGAGGGCCGAACGAACAGTACTTC. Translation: CASSLIAGGPNEQYF.

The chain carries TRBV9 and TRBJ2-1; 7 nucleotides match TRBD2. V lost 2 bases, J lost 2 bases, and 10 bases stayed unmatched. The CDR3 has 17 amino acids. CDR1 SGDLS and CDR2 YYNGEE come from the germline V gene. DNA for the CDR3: TGTGCCAGCAGCGTCGGGGTAGGCGGGAGAACCTACAATGAGCAGTTCTTC. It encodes CASSVGVGGRTYNEQFF. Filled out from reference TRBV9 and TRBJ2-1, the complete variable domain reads DSGVTQTPKHLITATGQRVTLRCSPRSGDLSVYWYQQSLDQGLQFLIQYYNGEERAKGNILERFSAQQFPDLHSELNLSSLELGDSALYFCASSVGVGGRTYNEQFFGPGTRLTVL.

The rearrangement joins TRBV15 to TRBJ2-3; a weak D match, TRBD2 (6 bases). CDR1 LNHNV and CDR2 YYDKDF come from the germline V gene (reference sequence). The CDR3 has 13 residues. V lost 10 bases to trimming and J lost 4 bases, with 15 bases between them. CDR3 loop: CASGTPWADTQYF. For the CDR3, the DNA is TGTGCCAGTGGGACTCCCTGGGCAGATACGCAGTATTTT.

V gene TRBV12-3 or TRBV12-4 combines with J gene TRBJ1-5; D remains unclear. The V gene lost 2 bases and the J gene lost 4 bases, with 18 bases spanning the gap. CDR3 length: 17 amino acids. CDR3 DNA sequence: TGTGCCAGCAGTTTATTCCCGGGGATGGGCGATAATCAGCCCCAGCATTTT. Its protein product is CASSLFPGMGDNQPQHF.

CDR3 DNA sequence: TGCGCCAGCAGCTCCGGGTCGACCGGAACTAATGAAAAACTGTTTTTT. This translates into CASSSGSTGTNEKLFF. The chain employs TRBV5-1 and TRBJ1-4; D is unclear. V was trimmed by 3 bases and J by 1 base, leaving 13 bases between them. The length of the CDR3 is 16 residues. Germline V gene sequence: CDR1 SGHRS, CDR2 YFSETQ.

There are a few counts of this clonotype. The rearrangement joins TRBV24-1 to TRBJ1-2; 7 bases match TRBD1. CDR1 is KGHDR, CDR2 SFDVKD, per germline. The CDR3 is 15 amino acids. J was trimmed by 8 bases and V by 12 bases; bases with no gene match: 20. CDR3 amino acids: CASPRDSTPADGYTF. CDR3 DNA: TGTGCCTCCCCCCGGGACAGCACCCCGGCGGACGGCTACACCTTC.